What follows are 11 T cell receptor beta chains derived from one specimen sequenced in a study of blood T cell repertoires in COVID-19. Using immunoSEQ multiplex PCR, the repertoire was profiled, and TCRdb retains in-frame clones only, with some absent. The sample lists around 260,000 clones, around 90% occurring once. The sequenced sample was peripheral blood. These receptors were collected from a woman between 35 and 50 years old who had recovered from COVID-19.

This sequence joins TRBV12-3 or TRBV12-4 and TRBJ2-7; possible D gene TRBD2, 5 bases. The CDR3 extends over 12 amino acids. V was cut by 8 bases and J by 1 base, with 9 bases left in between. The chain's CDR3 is CASRRQSYEQYF. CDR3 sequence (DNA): TGTGCCAGCCGGAGGCAGTCCTACGAGCAGTACTTC.

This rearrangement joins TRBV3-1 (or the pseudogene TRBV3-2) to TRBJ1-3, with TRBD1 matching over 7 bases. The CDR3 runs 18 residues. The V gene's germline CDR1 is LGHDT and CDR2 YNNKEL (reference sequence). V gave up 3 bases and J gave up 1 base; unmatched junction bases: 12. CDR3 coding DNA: TGTGCCAGCAGCCATCTTGGGACAGCCCGGGTGTCTGGAAACACCATATATTTT. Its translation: CASSHLGTARVSGNTIYF.

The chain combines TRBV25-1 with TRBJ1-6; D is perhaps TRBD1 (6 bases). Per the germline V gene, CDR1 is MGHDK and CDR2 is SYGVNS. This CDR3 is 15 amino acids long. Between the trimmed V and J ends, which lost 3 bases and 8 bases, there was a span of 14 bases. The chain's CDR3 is CASSDPGGPDSPLHF. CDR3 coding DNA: TGTGCCAGCAGTGACCCGGGGGGGCCGGATTCACCCCTCCACTTT.

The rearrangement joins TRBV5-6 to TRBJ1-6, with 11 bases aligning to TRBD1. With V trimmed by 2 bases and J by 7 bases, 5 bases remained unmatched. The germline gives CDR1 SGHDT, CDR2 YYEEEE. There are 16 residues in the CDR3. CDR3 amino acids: CASSFRGTGGNSPLHF. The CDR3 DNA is TGTGCCAGCAGCTTTCGGGGGACAGGGGGGAATTCACCCCTCCACTTT.

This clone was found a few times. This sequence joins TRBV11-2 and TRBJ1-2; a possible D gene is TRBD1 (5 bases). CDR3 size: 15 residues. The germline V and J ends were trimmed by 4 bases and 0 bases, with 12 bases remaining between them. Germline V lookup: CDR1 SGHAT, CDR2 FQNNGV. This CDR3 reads CASSSPGLPNYGYTF. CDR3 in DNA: TGTGCCAGCAGCTCCCCAGGGCTACCTAACTATGGCTACACCTTC.

Here the CDR3 reads CASSGYRDRGGETQYF. DNA of the CDR3: TGTGCCAGCAGCGGTTACAGGGACAGGGGGGGGGAGACCCAGTACTTC. The V call is TRBV11-2, the J call TRBJ2-5, with 11 bases matching TRBD1. The ends lost 5 bases at V and 5 bases at J; junction bases unmatched: 10. The germline V gene encodes CDR1 SGHAT and CDR2 FQNNGV. There are 16 residues in the CDR3.

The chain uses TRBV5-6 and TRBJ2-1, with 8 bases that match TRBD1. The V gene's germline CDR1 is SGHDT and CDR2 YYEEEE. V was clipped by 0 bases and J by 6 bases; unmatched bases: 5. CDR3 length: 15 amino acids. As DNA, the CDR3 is TGTGCCAGCAGCTTGGAACAGGGGGTTGGCAATGAGCAGTTCTTC. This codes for CASSLEQGVGNEQFF.

DNA of the CDR3: TGTGCCTGGTGGGGAGCGGGAGTACCTGCGGGCGAGCAGTACTTC. Protein: CAWWGAGVPAGEQYF. The J gene is TRBJ2-7, the V gene TRBV30, with 8 bases that match TRBD2. Germline CDR1 is GTSNPN and CDR2 is SVGIG (reference sequence). CDR3 size: 15 residues. Unmatched junction bases numbered 15, after V lost 5 bases and J lost 6 bases.

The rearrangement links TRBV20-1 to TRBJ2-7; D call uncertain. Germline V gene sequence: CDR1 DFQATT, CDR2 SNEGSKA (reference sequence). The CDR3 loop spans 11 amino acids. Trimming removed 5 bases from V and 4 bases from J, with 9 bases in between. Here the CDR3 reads CSAALVYEQYF. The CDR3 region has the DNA TGCAGTGCTGCTCTAGTTTACGAGCAGTACTTC.

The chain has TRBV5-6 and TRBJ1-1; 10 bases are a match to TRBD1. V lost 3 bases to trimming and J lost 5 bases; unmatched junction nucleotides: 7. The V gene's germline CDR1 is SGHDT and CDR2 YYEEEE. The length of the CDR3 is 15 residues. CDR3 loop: CASSSEDRGWTEAFF. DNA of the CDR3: TGTGCCAGCAGCTCGGAGGACAGGGGGTGGACTGAAGCTTTCTTT.

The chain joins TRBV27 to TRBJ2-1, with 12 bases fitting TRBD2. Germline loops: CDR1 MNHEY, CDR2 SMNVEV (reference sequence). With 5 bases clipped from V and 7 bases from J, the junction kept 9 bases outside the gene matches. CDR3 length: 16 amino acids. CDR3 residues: CASSPGTSGFLNEQFF. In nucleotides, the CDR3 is TGTGCCAGCAGTCCTGGGACTAGCGGGTTTCTAAATGAGCAGTTCTTC.